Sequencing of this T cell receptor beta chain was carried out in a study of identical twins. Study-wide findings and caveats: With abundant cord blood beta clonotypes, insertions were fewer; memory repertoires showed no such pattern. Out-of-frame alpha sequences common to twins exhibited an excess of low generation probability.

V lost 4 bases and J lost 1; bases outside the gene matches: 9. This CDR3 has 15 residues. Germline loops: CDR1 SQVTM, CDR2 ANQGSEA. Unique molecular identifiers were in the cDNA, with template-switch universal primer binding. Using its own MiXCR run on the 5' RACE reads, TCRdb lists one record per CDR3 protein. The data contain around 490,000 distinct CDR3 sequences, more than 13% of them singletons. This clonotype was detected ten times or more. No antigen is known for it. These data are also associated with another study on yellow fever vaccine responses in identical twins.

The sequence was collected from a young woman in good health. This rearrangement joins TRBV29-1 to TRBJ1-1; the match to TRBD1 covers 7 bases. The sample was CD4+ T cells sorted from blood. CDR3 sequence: CSVGGHRDRNTEAFF. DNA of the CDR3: TGCAGCGTTGGAGGTCACCGGGACAGGAACACTGAAGCTTTCTTT.